This TCR beta chain was captured by sequencing in a study of CD8+CD57+ T cells in acquired aplastic anemia. Broader study findings: Between the patient and control groups, CD8+ Simpson's diversity did not differ significantly.

Details on this clonotype: Its antigen is currently unknown.

The CDR3 is 14 residues long. Germline CDR1 DFQATT, CDR2 SNEGSKA (reference sequence). The V gene lost 3 bases and the J gene lost 3 bases, with 14 bases spanning the gap. CD8+CD57+ cell expansion, shown by flow cytometry, had occurred in the patients selected for sequencing. Genomic DNA templated the TCR beta VDJ and CDR3 profiling. One entry per CDR3 protein, called by TCRdb with MiXCR from the reads. This table holds approximately 300,000 distinct CDR3 sequences, under 60% found once. The sequencing sample was made of sorted CD4+, CD8+, or CD8+CD57+ T cells (not recorded which) from PBMCs. V and J are TRBV20-1 and TRBJ2-5; TRBD2 is a possible D gene (6 bases). The TCR sequence derives from a human donor with aplastic anemia. CDR3 sequence: CSARSVWGEETQYF. CDR3 nucleotide sequence: TGCAGTGCTAGGTCCGTATGGGGGGAAGAGACCCAGTACTTC.